One sample yielded the 29 T cell receptor beta chains listed below, sequenced in a study of identical twins. TCRdb ran MiXCR on the 5' RACE reads and lists one entry per CDR3 protein. Of about 300,000 distinct CDR3 sequences in the sample, about 12% were seen once. These data are also associated with another study on yellow fever vaccine responses in identical twins.

Sequenced sample: CD8+ T cells sorted from blood. The receptors shown here come from a woman between 18 and 30 years old in good health.

Many counts were recorded for this clonotype. The chain is built from TRBV12-3 or TRBV12-4 and TRBJ2-1, with D hard to call. V was pared by 3 bases and J by 9 bases, with 6 bases between. This CDR3 has 11 amino acids. The CDR3 loop is CASSFSSEQFF. Here the CDR3 DNA reads TGTGCCAGCAGTTTTAGCAGTGAGCAGTTCTTC.

The rearrangement joins TRBV28 to TRBJ2-7; D may be TRBD1 or TRBD2 (5 bases each). From germline, CDR1 is MDHEN and CDR2 SYDVKM. The CDR3 spans 14 residues. Trimming cost V 6 bases and J 4 bases, with 16 bases left between them. The CDR3 is CASSSPRGPYEQYV. CDR3 nucleotide sequence: TGTGCCAGCAGCTCACCGAGGGGTCCGTACGAGCAGTACGTC.

The chain has TRBV3-1 and TRBJ2-1; possibly TRBD1 for D (5 bases). The CDR3 extends over 16 amino acids. V gave up 0 bases and J gave up 0 bases, with 9 bases separating them. In germline, CDR1 is LGHDT, CDR2 YNNKEL (reference sequence). The CDR3 loop reads CASSQEGQVSYNEQFF. CDR3 nucleotides: TGTGCCAGCAGCCAAGAGGGGCAGGTCTCCTACAATGAGCAGTTCTTC.

V usage is TRBV5-6 and J usage is TRBJ2-1, with D tentatively TRBD2 (6 bases). The CDR3 sequence is 13 residues long. Deletions cut 6 bases from V and 4 bases from J, with 11 bases between. Germline V gives CDR1 SGHDT, CDR2 YYEEEE. For the CDR3, the DNA is TGTGCCAGCACCGACGGGACTTACAATGAGCAGTTCTTC. This translates into CASTDGTYNEQFF.

The chain links TRBV27 to TRBJ2-5; 14 bases fit TRBD2. Per the germline V gene, CDR1 is MNHEY and CDR2 is SMNVEV (reference sequence). This CDR3 region has 17 residues. V dropped 5 bases and J dropped 3; count of bases not matched to a gene: 8. The CDR3 sequence is CASSPGLAGDLEETQYF. For the CDR3, the DNA is TGTGCCAGCAGTCCGGGACTAGCGGGAGACCTGGAAGAGACCCAGTACTTC.

The rearrangement joins TRBV5-6 to TRBJ2-1; 7 positions match TRBD2. Germline CDR1 is SGHDT and CDR2 is YYEEEE. The length of the CDR3 is 15 residues. Germline trimming cut 0 bases from V and 5 bases from J; bases unmatched to any gene: 5. The CDR3 DNA sequence: TGTGCCAGCAGCTTGGGGGAGGGAATGGACAATGAGCAGTTCTTC. Its translation is CASSLGEGMDNEQFF.

This clonotype occurred a few times. J is TRBJ2-1 and V is TRBV29-1; TRBD1 agrees at 7 bases. The CDR3 loop spans 14 amino acids. The ends lost 4 bases at V and 6 bases at J; junction bases unmatched: 9. Looked up from germline, CDR1 is SQVTM and CDR2 is ANQGSEA. The CDR3 nucleotides are TGCAGCGTTGGGGACAGCTCTAAGAGCAATGAGCAGTTCTTC. Its protein is CSVGDSSKSNEQFF.

This clonotype was recorded a few times. J is TRBJ2-3 and V is TRBV20-1, with TRBD2 matching 14 bases. V lost 0 bases to trimming and J lost 5 bases; unmatched junction nucleotides: 7. The CDR3 sequence is 17 residues long. Germline V CDR1 and CDR2: DFQATT, SNEGSKA (reference sequence). The CDR3 here is CSARDHPGLAGVDTQYF. The CDR3 DNA sequence: TGCAGTGCTAGAGATCACCCGGGACTAGCGGGAGTAGATACGCAGTATTTT.

This chain uses TRBV2 with TRBJ2-1; weak D call: TRBD2 (6 bases). This CDR3 is built from 12 residues. V was shortened by 7 bases and J by 8 bases, with 12 bases between the two germline ends. Germline-derived CDR1 and CDR2 are SNHLY and FYNNEI. CDR3 DNA: TGTGCCAGCACCGGACGGAGGGATGAGCAGTTCTTC. This encodes CASTGRRDEQFF.

The rearrangement links TRBV27 to TRBJ2-7; D is possibly TRBD1 or TRBD2 (5 bases each). Germline V gene data show CDR1 as MNHEY and CDR2 as SMNVEV (reference sequence). CDR3 length: 13 residues. V lost 6 bases, J lost 5 bases, and 14 bases lay in between. CDR3 residues: CASSPRGVHEQYF. The CDR3 DNA reads as TGTGCCAGCAGCCCTCGAGGGGTGCACGAGCAGTACTTC.

The chain uses TRBV24-1 and TRBJ2-2, with TRBD1 as a possible D gene (5 bases). V gave up 5 bases and J gave up 4 bases, with 13 bases separating them. CDR1 and CDR2 from the germline V gene are KGHDR and SFDVKD. The CDR3 length is 15 residues. CDR3 sequence reads: CATSGTRATTGELFF. The CDR3 nucleotides are TGTGCCACCAGTGGTACCAGGGCAACCACCGGGGAGCTGTTTTTT.

This clonotype was observed at least ten times. The chain joins TRBV5-6 to TRBJ2-7; 7 nucleotides line up with TRBD1. The CDR3 totals 13 residues. The J segment lost 4 bases and the V segment lost 2 bases, leaving 3 bases of the junction unmatched. Per germline, CDR1 SGHDT and CDR2 YYEEEE. CDR3 nucleotides: TGTGCCAGCAGCTTCGGGACAGCGTACGAGCAGTACGTC. Residues: CASSFGTAYEQYV.

A few counts support this clonotype. The rearrangement joins TRBV14 to TRBJ2-1; D may be TRBD1 (6 bases). Germline assignment: CDR1 SGHDN and CDR2 FVKESK. V lost 2 bases, J lost 3 bases, and 29 bases lay in between. This CDR3 has 21 residues. The CDR3 DNA reads as TGTGCCAGCAGCCAATCTCACAGGGTAGCCCGAGAACCCTCAATCTACAATGAGCAGTTCTTC. This sequence encodes CASSQSHRVAREPSIYNEQFF.

V gene TRBV9 combines with J gene TRBJ2-2; perhaps TRBD2 as D (5 bases). The CDR3 totals 16 residues. Germline V gene sequence: CDR1 SGDLS, CDR2 YYNGEE. Trimming took 0 bases from V and 7 from J, leaving 16 bases between them. The CDR3 nucleotides read TGTGCCAGCAGCGTAGGGGCTAGCCGGGGTCGCGGGGAGCTGTTTTTT. It translates to CASSVGASRGRGELFF. Filled out from reference TRBV9 and TRBJ2-2, the complete variable domain reads DSGVTQTPKHLITATGQRVTLRCSPRSGDLSVYWYQQSLDQGLQFLIQYYNGEERAKGNILERFSAQQFPDLHSELNLSSLELGDSALYFCASSVGASRGRGELFFGEGSRLTVL.

V gene TRBV7-9 combines with J gene TRBJ2-5; TRBD2 aligns across 8 bases. From germline, CDR1 is SEHNR and CDR2 FQNEAQ (reference sequence). CDR3 length: 14 residues. Losses at the gene ends were 5 bases for V and 5 bases for J; bases not matched to a gene: 7. CDR3 region: CASSVPGGQETQYF. The CDR3 DNA follows: TGTGCCAGCAGCGTACCGGGGGGGCAGGAGACCCAGTACTTC.

The chain recombines TRBV29-1 with TRBJ2-5; TRBD1 might be the D (7 bases). Germline CDR1 SQVTM, CDR2 ANQGSEA. V was pared by 3 bases and J by 2 bases, with 16 bases between. The CDR3 extends over 15 amino acids. The CDR3 is CSVEQGDFRQETQYF. Here the CDR3 DNA reads TGCAGCGTTGAGCAGGGGGACTTTAGGCAAGAGACCCAGTACTTC.

The V and J genes are TRBV24-1 and TRBJ1-1, with D perhaps TRBD1 (6 bases). The CDR3 covers 12 residues. Trimming cost V 9 bases and J 8 bases, with 15 bases left between them. Looked up from germline, CDR1 is KGHDR and CDR2 is SFDVKD. The CDR3 nucleotides are TGTGCCACCGGGGACACCGCGGGGGAAGCTTTCTTT. This sequence encodes CATGDTAGEAFF.

This clonotype was picked up many times. The DNA for the CDR3 is TGCGCCAGCAGCCAAGATGAGGGGTGGGCCACAGATACGCAGTATTTT. It translates to CASSQDEGWATDTQYF. V usage is TRBV4-1 and J usage is TRBJ2-3; either TRBD1 or TRBD2 may fit D (5 bases each). The CDR3 spans 16 residues. CDR1 and CDR2 from the germline V gene are MGHRA and YSYEKL. The ends were cut back, 0 bases at V and 2 bases at J, with 12 bases in the middle.

The sample holds a few counts of this clonotype. CDR3 loop: CASTIAAGQPQHF. The DNA of the CDR3 is TGTGCCAGCACAATTGCGGCGGGTCAGCCCCAGCATTTT. The chain is built from TRBV6-6 and TRBJ1-5; D remains unclear. The CDR3 totals 13 residues. Germline values: CDR1 MNHNY, CDR2 SVGAGI (reference sequence). Deletions cut 7 bases from V and 6 bases from J, with 13 bases between.

This clonotype has just a few counts. This chain uses TRBV6-1 with TRBJ2-6; a weak D match, TRBD2 (6 bases). V dropped 2 bases and J dropped 0 bases, with 20 bases sitting between them. The germline CDR1 and CDR2 sequences are MNHNS and SASEGT. This CDR3 is 20 amino acids long. CDR3: CASSEHPRDPVFSGANVLTF. The CDR3 DNA follows: TGTGCCAGCAGTGAACACCCGCGGGACCCGGTGTTCTCTGGGGCCAACGTCCTGACTTTC.

The V and J genes are TRBV28 and TRBJ1-1; D may be TRBD1 (6 bases). V was cut by 6 bases and J by 0 bases, with 14 bases left in between. The CDR3 loop spans 15 amino acids. Germline CDR1 reads MDHEN; CDR2 reads SYDVKM. The CDR3 spells CASRLPTGLNTEAFF. The CDR3 nucleotides are TGTGCCAGCAGACTACCGACAGGTTTGAACACTGAAGCTTTCTTT.

In its sample, this clonotype was seen a few times. The chain joins TRBV7-9 to TRBJ2-5; no clear D gene. From germline, CDR1 is SEHNR and CDR2 FQNEAQ (reference sequence). The CDR3 loop spans 13 amino acids. V gave up 2 bases and J gave up 4 bases, with 8 bases separating them. CDR3 amino acids: CASSLLLGETQYF. CDR3 nucleotides: TGTGCCAGCAGCTTATTACTTGGAGAGACCCAGTACTTC.

The chain couples TRBV7-3 to TRBJ2-1; maybe TRBD2 (6 bases). CDR1 and CDR2 (germline): SGHTA, FQGTGA. V lost 1 base and J 0 bases, leaving 19 bases between the germline ends. The CDR3 length is 19 residues. CDR3 sequence: CASSLNVNRRGSSYNEQFF. The CDR3, as DNA: TGTGCCAGCAGCTTAAACGTTAATCGACGGGGGAGCTCCTACAATGAGCAGTTCTTC.

Remarks on this clonotype: A much larger clone is a single base away; this may be a read error. The chain links TRBV27 to TRBJ2-1; the D is unclear. Looked up from germline, CDR1 is MNHEY and CDR2 is SMNVEV (reference sequence). Trimming shortened V by 6 bases and J by 7 bases, and 1 base separated the two germline ends. The CDR3 length is 9 residues. CDR3 region: CASRNEQFF. CDR3 DNA: TGTGCCAGCAGAAATGAGCAGTTCTTC.

This clonotype was recorded a few times. This chain joins TRBV7-9 and TRBJ2-3, with a tentative D call TRBD1 (6 bases). CDR1 is SEHNR and CDR2 is FQNEAQ in the germline V gene (reference sequence). This CDR3 spans 15 amino acids. V dropped 7 bases and J dropped 2 bases, with 16 bases sitting between them. CDR3 DNA: TGTGCCAGCATCCAAGACAGGAACGTCACAGATACGCAGTATTTT. It encodes CASIQDRNVTDTQYF.

This clonotype was recorded a few times. The chain uses TRBV20-1 and TRBJ2-7, with 8 bases lining up with TRBD1. V was clipped by 4 bases and J by 2 bases; unmatched bases: 13. The CDR3 has 16 amino acids. Germline V CDR1 and CDR2: DFQATT, SNEGSKA (reference sequence). The CDR3 is CSANSGGQAFPYEQYF. The CDR3 coding sequence is TGCAGTGCTAACTCCGGGGGACAGGCGTTCCCCTACGAGCAGTACTTC.

This clonotype was recorded at least ten times. This chain uses TRBV29-1 with TRBJ1-2; weak D call: TRBD1 (5 bases). CDR1 is SQVTM and CDR2 is ANQGSEA in the germline V gene. Trimming left V 3 bases short and J 6 bases short, with 14 bases between. The CDR3 loop spans 13 amino acids. As DNA, the CDR3 is TGCAGCGTTGATCGAGGGGCAAGGGATGGCTACACCTTC. Residues: CSVDRGARDGYTF.

Ten or more counts support this clonotype. The chain joins TRBV5-1 to TRBJ2-1, with D unresolved. CDR1 is SGHRS and CDR2 is YFSETQ in the germline V gene. Trimming cost V 4 bases and J 0 bases, with 14 bases left between them. This CDR3 has 16 residues. CDR3 amino acids: CASSGDRPPSYNEQFF. Here the CDR3 DNA reads TGCGCCAGCAGCGGTGATCGTCCACCCTCCTACAATGAGCAGTTCTTC.

This rearrangement joins TRBV20-1 to TRBJ2-7; D possibly corresponds to TRBD1 (5 bases). This CDR3 is built from 18 residues. Trimming stripped 1 base from V and 2 bases from J, with 24 bases between. CDR1 and CDR2 (germline): DFQATT, SNEGSKA (reference sequence). The CDR3 nucleotides read TGCAGTGCTAGAGCTCAGGACCTTGGGGCGCAGGCCCCCTACGAGCAGTACTTC. Amino acids: CSARAQDLGAQAPYEQYF.